The rows below give T cell receptor beta chains drawn from one sample of a study of Ad26.COV2.S vaccination and SARS-CoV-2 variants. Sequencing was performed with immunoSEQ multiplex PCR; in TCRdb, only in-frame clones are kept and a portion is missing. This sample carries 350,000 to 500,000 clones, approximately 92% of them seen once, and the ten largest clones take about 2.5%. The sample here was peripheral blood, taken in a trial of Ad26.COV2.S vaccine versus placebo. Receptors originate from a person between 18 and 59 years old who received the Ad26.COV2.S COVID-19 vaccine or a placebo. Both conserved end residues are part of each CDR3. The D gene is left open where the match is weak. The listing skips clone size in some rows; elsewhere it reads once, few, many or a size class.

DNA: TGCGCCAGCAGCTTGGACCAGGGGTTTGCTGAAGCTTTCTTT
CDR3: CASSLDQGFAEAFF
V: TRBV5-1
D: NA
size: NA
J: TRBJ1-1

DNA: TGTGCCAGCAGTTTATGGGGGAACTATGGCTACACCTTC
CDR3: CASSLWGNYGYTF
V: TRBV28
D: NA
size: NA
J: TRBJ1-2

DNA: TGTGCCAGTAGATTAGGGGGACTAGCGGGAGGGCCCGGGGAGCTGTTTTTT
CDR3: CASRLGGLAGGPGELFF
V: TRBV19
D: TRBD2
size: NA
J: TRBJ2-2

DNA: TGTGCCAGGTCGAAGGGAACCTCTGGAAACACCATATATTTT
CDR3: CARSKGTSGNTIYF
V: TRBV7-4
D: NA
size: NA
J: TRBJ1-3

DNA: TGCGCCAGCAGCTTGGGGGTTACGGACGCAGATACGCAGTATTTT
CDR3: CASSLGVTDADTQYF
V: TRBV5-1
D: NA
size: NA
J: TRBJ2-3

DNA: TGTGCCAGCAGCCAAGACTTGAATGCACCCTACGAGCAGTACTTC
CDR3: CASSQDLNAPYEQYF
V: TRBV4-2
D: NA
size: few
J: TRBJ2-7

DNA: TGTGCCAGCAGCCCGGGCTGGGCTATTAATTCACCCCTCCACTTT
CDR3: CASSPGWAINSPLHF
V: TRBV3-1/TRBV3-2
D: NA
size: once
J: TRBJ1-6

DNA: TGTGCCAGCAGTTACTCGGAGAACACAGATACGCAGTATTTT
CDR3: CASSYSENTDTQYF
V: TRBV6-5
D: NA
size: few
J: TRBJ2-3

DNA: TGTGCCAGCAGCCCGACAGGGGGCTATAATTCACCCCTCCACTTT
CDR3: CASSPTGGYNSPLHF
V: TRBV7-3
D: TRBD1
size: once
J: TRBJ1-6

DNA: TGTGCCAGCAGTTACTCCCCGGGACAGGGTGGCGATGAGCAGTTCTTC
CDR3: CASSYSPGQGGDEQFF
V: TRBV6-2/TRBV6-3
D: TRBD1
size: NA
J: TRBJ2-1

DNA: TGTGCCAGCAGTCACAGGGTCACTAATGAAAAACTGTTTTTT
CDR3: CASSHRVTNEKLFF
V: TRBV27
D: NA
size: NA
J: TRBJ1-4

DNA: TGTGCCAGCAGCGAACCATCTGGGGCCAACGTCCTGACTTTC
CDR3: CASSEPSGANVLTF
V: TRBV3-1/TRBV3-2
D: NA
size: NA
J: TRBJ2-6

DNA: TGTGCCAGCAGTTCAGTTCCAGGGGGCAACGAGCAGTACTTC
CDR3: CASSSVPGGNEQYF
V: TRBV9
D: TRBD1
size: once
J: TRBJ2-7

DNA: TGCAGTGCTAGTGGGGGGATGTATGGCTACACCTTC
CDR3: CSASGGMYGYTF
V: TRBV20-1
D: NA
size: NA
J: TRBJ1-2

DNA: TGTGCCAGCAGCCCCTTCGGACTGGAAAGGCGGCCCCAGCATTTT
CDR3: CASSPFGLERRPQHF
V: TRBV28
D: NA
size: NA
J: TRBJ1-5

DNA: TGTGCCAGCACCCGGTGGGGGGTTGGCTACACCTTC
CDR3: CASTRWGVGYTF
V: TRBV25-1
D: NA
size: NA
J: TRBJ1-2

DNA: TGTGCCAGCAGTTCCACAGGGGTACTTGAAGCTTTCTTT
CDR3: CASSSTGVLEAFF
V: TRBV6-5
D: TRBD1
size: NA
J: TRBJ1-1

DNA: TGCGCCAGCAGCTTGGTTACAGAAGGGTATGGCTACACCTTC
CDR3: CASSLVTEGYGYTF
V: TRBV5-1
D: NA
size: NA
J: TRBJ1-2

DNA: TGTGCCACTCATAATATAGCGGGAGCCAAAAACATTCAGTACTTC
CDR3: CATHNIAGAKNIQYF
V: TRBV7-8
D: TRBD2
size: NA
J: TRBJ2-4

DNA: TGTGCCAGCAGCCAAGATCCGGAAGGGAACGGCTACACCTTC
CDR3: CASSQDPEGNGYTF
V: TRBV4-2
D: NA
size: once
J: TRBJ1-2

DNA: TGCAGTGCTCCGTGGGATACGCAGTATTTT
CDR3: CSAPWDTQYF
V: TRBV20-1
D: NA
size: NA
J: TRBJ2-3

DNA: TGTGCCTGGAAACAGGGTCCGAGAGCTAACTATGGCTACACCTTC
CDR3: CAWKQGPRANYGYTF
V: TRBV30
D: NA
size: once
J: TRBJ1-2

DNA: TGTGCCAGCAGCCATGGGACACCCGAGCAGTACTTC
CDR3: CASSHGTPEQYF
V: TRBV12-3/TRBV12-4
D: NA
size: once
J: TRBJ2-7

DNA: TGCGCCAGCAGCTCCCGCCCTTATTTATCCTACAATGAGCAGTTCTTC
CDR3: CASSSRPYLSYNEQFF
V: TRBV4-1
D: NA
size: NA
J: TRBJ2-1

DNA: TGTGCCAGCAGCTTTATGGCCTGGAACTCTGGAAACACCATATATTTT
CDR3: CASSFMAWNSGNTIYF
V: TRBV7-8
D: NA
size: NA
J: TRBJ1-3

DNA: TGCGCCAGCAGCCAAGATTACAGGATCGATCAGCCCCAGCATTTT
CDR3: CASSQDYRIDQPQHF
V: TRBV4-3
D: NA
size: NA
J: TRBJ1-5